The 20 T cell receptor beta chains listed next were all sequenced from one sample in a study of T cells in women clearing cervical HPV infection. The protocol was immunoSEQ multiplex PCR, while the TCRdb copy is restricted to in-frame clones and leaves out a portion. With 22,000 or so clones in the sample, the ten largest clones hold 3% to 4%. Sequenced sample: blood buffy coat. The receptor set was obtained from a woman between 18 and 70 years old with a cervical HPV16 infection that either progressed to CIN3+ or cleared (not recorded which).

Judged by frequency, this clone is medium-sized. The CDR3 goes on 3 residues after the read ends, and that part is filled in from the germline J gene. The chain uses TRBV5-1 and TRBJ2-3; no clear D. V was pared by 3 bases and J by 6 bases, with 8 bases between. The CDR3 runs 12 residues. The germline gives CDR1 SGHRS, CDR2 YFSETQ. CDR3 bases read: TGCGCCAGCAGCTCCCCCTCGGATACG. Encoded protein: CASSSPSDT. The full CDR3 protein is CASSSPSDTQYF.

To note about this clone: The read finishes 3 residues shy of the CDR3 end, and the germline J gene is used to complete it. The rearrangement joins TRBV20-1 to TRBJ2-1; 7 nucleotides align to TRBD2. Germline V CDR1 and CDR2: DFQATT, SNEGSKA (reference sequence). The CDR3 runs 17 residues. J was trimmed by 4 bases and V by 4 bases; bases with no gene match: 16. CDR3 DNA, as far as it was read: TGCAGTGCTACAGGTCTGGGGGGGGAACGGGGTTACAATGAG. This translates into CSATGLGGERGYNE. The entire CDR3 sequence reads CSATGLGGERGYNEQFF.

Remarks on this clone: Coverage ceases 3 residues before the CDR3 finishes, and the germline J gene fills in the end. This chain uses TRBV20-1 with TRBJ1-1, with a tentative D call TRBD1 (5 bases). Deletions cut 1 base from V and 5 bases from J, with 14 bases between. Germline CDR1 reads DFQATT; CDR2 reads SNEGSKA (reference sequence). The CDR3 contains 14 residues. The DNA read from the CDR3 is TGCAGTGCTAGAGTTGGGGGGAGAAAGACTGAA. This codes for CSARVGGRKTE. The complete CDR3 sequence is CSARVGGRKTEAFF.

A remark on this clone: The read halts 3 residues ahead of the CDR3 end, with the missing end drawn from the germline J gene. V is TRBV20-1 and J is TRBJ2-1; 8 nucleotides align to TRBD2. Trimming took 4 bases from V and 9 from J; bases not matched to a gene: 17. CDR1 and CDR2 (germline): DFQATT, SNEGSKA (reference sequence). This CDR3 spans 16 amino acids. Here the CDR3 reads CSATRAQAGVRGEQFF. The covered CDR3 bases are TGCAGTGCTACGAGGGCCCAAGCGGGAGTTCGTGGTGAG.

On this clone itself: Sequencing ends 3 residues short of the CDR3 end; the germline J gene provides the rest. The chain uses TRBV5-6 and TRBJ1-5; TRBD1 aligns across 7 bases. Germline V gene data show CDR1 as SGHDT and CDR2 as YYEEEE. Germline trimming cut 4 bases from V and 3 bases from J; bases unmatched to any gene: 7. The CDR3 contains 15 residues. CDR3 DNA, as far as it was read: TGTGCCAGCAGCGTAGGAGGGGGCTCCAATCAGCCC. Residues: CASSVGGGSNQP. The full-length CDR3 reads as CASSVGGGSNQPQHF.

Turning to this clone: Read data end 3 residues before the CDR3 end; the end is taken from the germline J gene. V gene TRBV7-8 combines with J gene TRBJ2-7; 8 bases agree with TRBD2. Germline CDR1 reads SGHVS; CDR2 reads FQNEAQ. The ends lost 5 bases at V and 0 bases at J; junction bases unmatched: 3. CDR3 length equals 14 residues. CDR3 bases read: TGTGCCAGCAGCAGCGGGAGTTTCTCCTACGAG. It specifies CASSSGSFSYE. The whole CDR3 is CASSSGSFSYEQYF.

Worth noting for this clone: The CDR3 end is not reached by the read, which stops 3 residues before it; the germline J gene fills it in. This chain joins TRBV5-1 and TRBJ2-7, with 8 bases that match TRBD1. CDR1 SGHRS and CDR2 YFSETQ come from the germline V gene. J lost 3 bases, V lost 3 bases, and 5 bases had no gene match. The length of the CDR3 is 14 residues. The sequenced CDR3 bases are TGCGCCAGCAGCTCCCAGACAGGGGTCTACGAG. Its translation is CASSSQTGVYE. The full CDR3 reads CASSSQTGVYEQYF.

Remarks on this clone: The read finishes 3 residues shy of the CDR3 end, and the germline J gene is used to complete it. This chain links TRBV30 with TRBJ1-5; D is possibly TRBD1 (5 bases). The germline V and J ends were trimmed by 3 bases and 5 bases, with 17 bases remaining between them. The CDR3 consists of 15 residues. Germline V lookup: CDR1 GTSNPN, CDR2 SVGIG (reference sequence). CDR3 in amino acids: CAWSSRGGDYQPQHF. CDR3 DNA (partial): TGTGCCTGGAGCAGCCGGGGGGGGGATTATCAGCCC.

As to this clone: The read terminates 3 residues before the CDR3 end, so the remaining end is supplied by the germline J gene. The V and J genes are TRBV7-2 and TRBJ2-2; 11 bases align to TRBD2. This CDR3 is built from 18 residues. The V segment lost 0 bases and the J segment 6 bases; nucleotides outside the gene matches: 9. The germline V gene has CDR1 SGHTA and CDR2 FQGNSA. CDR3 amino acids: CASSLAIVLAGGPGELFF. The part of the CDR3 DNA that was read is TGTGCCAGCAGCTTAGCAATCGTTCTAGCGGGAGGACCCGGGGAG.

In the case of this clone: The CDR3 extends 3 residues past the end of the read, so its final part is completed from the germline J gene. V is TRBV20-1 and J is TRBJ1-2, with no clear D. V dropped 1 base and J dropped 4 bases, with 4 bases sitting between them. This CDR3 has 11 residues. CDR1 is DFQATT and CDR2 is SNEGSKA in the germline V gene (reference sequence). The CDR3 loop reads CSARVGYGYTF. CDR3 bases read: TGCAGTGCTAGAGTCGGCTATGGC.

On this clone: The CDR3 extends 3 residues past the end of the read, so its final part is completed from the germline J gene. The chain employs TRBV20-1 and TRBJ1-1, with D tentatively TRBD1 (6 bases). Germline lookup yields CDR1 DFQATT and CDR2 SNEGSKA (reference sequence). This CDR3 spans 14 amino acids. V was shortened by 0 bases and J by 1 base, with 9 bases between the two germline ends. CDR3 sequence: CSARDGGRNTEAFF. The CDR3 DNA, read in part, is TGCAGTGCTAGAGATGGGGGCAGGAACACTGAA.

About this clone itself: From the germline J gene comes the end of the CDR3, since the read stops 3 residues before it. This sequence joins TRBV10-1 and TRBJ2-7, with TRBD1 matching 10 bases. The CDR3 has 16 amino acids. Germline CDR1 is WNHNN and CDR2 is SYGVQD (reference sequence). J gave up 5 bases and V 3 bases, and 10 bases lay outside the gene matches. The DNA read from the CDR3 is TGCGCCAGCAGTGATCGGGGGACAGGGGTTTTAAACGAG. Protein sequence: CASSDRGTGVLNE. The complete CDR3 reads CASSDRGTGVLNEQYF.

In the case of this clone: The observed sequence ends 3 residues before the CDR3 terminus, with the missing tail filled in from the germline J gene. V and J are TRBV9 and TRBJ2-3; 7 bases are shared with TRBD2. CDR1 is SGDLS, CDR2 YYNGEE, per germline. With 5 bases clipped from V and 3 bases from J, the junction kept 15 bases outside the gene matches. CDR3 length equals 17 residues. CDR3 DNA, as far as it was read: TGTGCCAGCAGTCGTAGCTTCGCGGGAGTTGAAACAGATACG. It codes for CASSRSFAGVETDT. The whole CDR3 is CASSRSFAGVETDTQYF.

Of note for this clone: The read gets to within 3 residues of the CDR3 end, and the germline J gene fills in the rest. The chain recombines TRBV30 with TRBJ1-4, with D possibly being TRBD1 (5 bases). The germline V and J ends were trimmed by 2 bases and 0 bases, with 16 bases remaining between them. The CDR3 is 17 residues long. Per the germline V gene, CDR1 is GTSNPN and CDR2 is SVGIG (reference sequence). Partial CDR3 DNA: TGTGCCTGGAGTCATATAGACAGCAGAGCAACTAATGAAAAA. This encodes CAWSHIDSRATNEK. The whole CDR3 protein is CAWSHIDSRATNEKLFF.

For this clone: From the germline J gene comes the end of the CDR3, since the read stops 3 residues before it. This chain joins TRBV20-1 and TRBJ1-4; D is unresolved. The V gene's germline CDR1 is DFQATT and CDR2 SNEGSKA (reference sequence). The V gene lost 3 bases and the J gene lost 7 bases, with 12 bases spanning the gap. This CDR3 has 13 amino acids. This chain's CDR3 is CSASQGIGEKLFF. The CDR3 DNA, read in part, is TGCAGTGCTAGTCAAGGTATTGGTGAAAAA.

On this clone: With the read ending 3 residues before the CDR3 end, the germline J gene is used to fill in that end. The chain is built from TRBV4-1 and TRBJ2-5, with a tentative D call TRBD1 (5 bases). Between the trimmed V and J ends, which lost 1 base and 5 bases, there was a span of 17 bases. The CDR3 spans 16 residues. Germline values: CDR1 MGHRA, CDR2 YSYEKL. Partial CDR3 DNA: TGCGCCAGCAGCCAAGGACGGGCAGGGAATGGGGAGACC. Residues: CASSQGRAGNGET. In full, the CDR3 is CASSQGRAGNGETQYF.

The part of the CDR3 DNA that was read is TGTGCCAGCAGTCCAGACATCCACGAG. It translates to CASSPDIHE. The full CDR3 protein reads CASSPDIHEQYF. V gene TRBV7-9 combines with J gene TRBJ2-7; D not certain. Sequencing ends 3 residues short of the CDR3 end; the germline J gene provides the rest. The CDR3 sequence is 12 residues long. Per the germline V gene, CDR1 is SEHNR and CDR2 is FQNEAQ (reference sequence). Trimming stripped 6 bases from V and 5 bases from J, with 11 bases between. The variable domain in full, completed from reference TRBV7-9 and TRBJ2-7, reads DTGVSQNPRHKITKRGQNVTFRCDPISEHNRLYWYRQTLGQGPEFLTYFQNEAQLEKSRLLSDRFSAERPKGSFSTLEIQRTEQGDSAMYLCASSPDIHEQYFGPGTRLTVT.

The CDR3 reads CSANPGTSGRAGETQYF. The DNA read from the CDR3 is TGCAGTGCTAACCCCGGGACTAGCGGGAGGGCCGGGGAGACC. The J gene is TRBJ2-5, the V gene TRBV20-1; TRBD2 aligns across 16 bases. With the read ending 3 residues before the CDR3 end, the germline J gene is used to fill in that end. Per germline, CDR1 DFQATT and CDR2 SNEGSKA (reference sequence). The CDR3 extends over 17 amino acids. V was clipped by 4 bases and J by 5 bases; unmatched bases: 10.

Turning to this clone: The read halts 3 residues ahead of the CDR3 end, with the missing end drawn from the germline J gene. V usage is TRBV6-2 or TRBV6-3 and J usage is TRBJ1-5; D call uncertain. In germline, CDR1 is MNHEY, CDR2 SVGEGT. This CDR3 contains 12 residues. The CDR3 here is CASGQEGHPQHF. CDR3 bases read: TGTGCCAGCGGGCAGGAAGGTCATCCC.

CDR3 sequence reads: CASSEAAGDSPLHF. The CDR3 DNA, read in part, is TGTGCCAGCAGTGAAGCTGCCGGGGATTCACCC. V is TRBV6-1 and J is TRBJ1-6; D gene uncertain. Sequencing ends 3 residues short of the CDR3 end; the germline J gene provides the rest. The CDR3 sequence is 14 residues long. Trimming left V 0 bases short and J 8 bases short, with 8 bases between. Germline lookup yields CDR1 MNHNS and CDR2 SASEGT.